Listed below are T cell receptor beta chains from one sample, sequenced in a study of blood T cell repertoires in COVID-19. Profiling relied on immunoSEQ multiplex PCR, and the TCRdb table lists in-frame clones only, not all of them. This sample yields approximately 330,000 clones, of which over 85% are seen a single time; roughly a tenth belongs to the top ten. The sequenced sample consisted of PBMCs or T cells enriched from blood (not recorded which). Every receptor here comes from a woman in her 30s who had recovered from COVID-19. Both conserved end residues are part of each CDR3. The D gene is left open where the match is weak. The size field is filled for only some rows; it gives once, few, many or a size class.

J	V	size	D	DNA	CDR3
TRBJ2-1	TRBV27	NA	TRBD2	TGTGCCAGCAGTTTTGGACTAGCGGGAGGGTATGAGCAGTTCTTC	CASSFGLAGGYEQFF
TRBJ2-5	TRBV19	NA	TRBD2	TGTGCCAGTAATAGCGGGAGGGTTGAGGAGACCCAGTACTTC	CASNSGRVEETQYF
TRBJ1-1	TRBV6-5	NA	NA	TGTGCCGGACGGGGGGCGGTTTGGAACACTGAAGCTTTCTTT	CAGRGAVWNTEAFF
TRBJ1-2	TRBV7-2	NA	NA	TGTGCCAGCAGCTCCCCCGGGGGGGCCTCAGGGAGGGGCTACACCTTC	CASSSPGGASGRGYTF
TRBJ2-7	TRBV29-1	NA	NA	TGCAGCGTTGGGGACTCTCCCGGACAGGGAGGGACCTACGAGCAGTACTTC	CSVGDSPGQGGTYEQYF
TRBJ1-5	TRBV7-6	NA	NA	TGTGCCAGCAGCTTAGGTCCCCAGGGGATTCAAGTAGGCAATCAGCCCCAGCATTTT	CASSLGPQGIQVGNQPQHF
TRBJ2-1	TRBV4-2	NA	TRBD2	TGTGCCAGCAGCCAAGAAGGTGGGACTAGCGGGAGTGGTGAGCAGTTCTTC	CASSQEGGTSGSGEQFF
TRBJ2-7	TRBV5-1	NA	TRBD2	TGCGCCAGCAGCCAAAGACTAGCGGCTATCTACGAGCAGTACTTC	CASSQRLAAIYEQYF
TRBJ1-1	TRBV28	NA	NA	TGTGCCAGCAGCCTCCGGAACACTGAAGCTTTCTTT	CASSLRNTEAFF
TRBJ1-4	TRBV19	NA	TRBD1	TGTGCCAGTAGTCTCCAACAGGGGTGGACTAATGAAAAACTGTTTTTT	CASSLQQGWTNEKLFF
TRBJ2-1	TRBV14	NA	NA	TGTGCCAGCAGCCAAGAGTCGGTTGAGCAGTTCTTC	CASSQESVEQFF
TRBJ2-5	TRBV15	NA	NA	TGTGCCACCAGCAGAGGGCAGGATCAAGAGACCCAGTACTTC	CATSRGQDQETQYF
TRBJ2-7	TRBV28	NA	NA	TGTGCCAGCAGTTCCCACAGGGTAACCTACGAGCAGTACTTC	CASSSHRVTYEQYF
TRBJ1-5	TRBV6-6	NA	NA	TGTGCCAGCACCATCGGGACATCGGGTCAGCCCCAGCATTTT	CASTIGTSGQPQHF
TRBJ2-1	TRBV29-1	NA	TRBD2	TGCAGCGTATCCACTAGCGGGAGTAATCATGAGCAGTTCTTC	CSVSTSGSNHEQFF
TRBJ1-3	TRBV28	NA	NA	TGTGCCAGCAGTTTACGAAGGGGCAGCTCTGGAAACACCATATATTTT	CASSLRRGSSGNTIYF
TRBJ1-3	TRBV6-5	NA	TRBD1	TGTGCCAGCAGCGGACAGGGGGCGACTGGAAACACCATATATTTT	CASSGQGATGNTIYF
TRBJ2-1	TRBV5-1	NA	TRBD2	TGCGCCAGCAGCCCCAACCCCGGGGGGAGCTCCTACAATGAGCAGTTCTTC	CASSPNPGGSSYNEQFF
TRBJ1-2	TRBV6-5	NA	TRBD1	TGTGCCAGCAGCTACAGGGGAACCTCGAGTGGCTACACCTTC	CASSYRGTSSGYTF
TRBJ1-2	TRBV11-3	NA	NA	TGTGCCAGCAGCTTAGAAGGGGGAAGAGGCTACACCTTC	CASSLEGGRGYTF
TRBJ2-2	TRBV12-5	NA	NA	TGTGCTAGTGGTTTGGGCGTTCACACCGGGGAGCTGTTTTTT	CASGLGVHTGELFF
TRBJ1-3	TRBV18	NA	TRBD1	TGTGCCAGCTCATCGACAGGGGTAGACTCTGGAAACACCATATATTTT	CASSSTGVDSGNTIYF
TRBJ2-7	TRBV10-3	NA	TRBD1	TGTGCCATCAGTGAGTTTTGGGACAGGGTCGGGCAGGACGAGCAGTACTTC	CAISEFWDRVGQDEQYF
TRBJ1-5	TRBV12-3/TRBV12-4	NA	NA	TGTGCCAGCACCGGGGTCAGCGGTCAGCCCCAGCATTTT	CASTGVSGQPQHF
TRBJ2-1	TRBV9	NA	NA	TGTGCCAGCAGCGGCGGCCTTGGGGCCTTCTACAATGAGCAGTTCTTC	CASSGGLGAFYNEQFF
TRBJ1-5	TRBV24-1	NA	TRBD1	TGTGCCACCTCCTCAGCGGGCCGGGACAGGGAGGGTCAGCCCCAGCATTTT	CATSSAGRDREGQPQHF
TRBJ1-4	TRBV19	NA	TRBD1	TGTGCCAGTAGTATAGGGACAGGGGTTCTGACTAATGAAAAACTGTTTTTT	CASSIGTGVLTNEKLFF
TRBJ2-7	TRBV11-2	few	NA	TGTGCCAGCAGCTTAGATAACGAGCAGTACTTC	CASSLDNEQYF
TRBJ1-4	TRBV19	NA	NA	TGTGCCAGTAGTATAGATCTCAGTACAACTAATGAAAAACTGTTTTTT	CASSIDLSTTNEKLFF
TRBJ1-4	TRBV6-1	NA	TRBD1	TGTGCCAGCAGTGACCCGAAGGGGACAGGGAATGAAAAACTGTTTTTT	CASSDPKGTGNEKLFF
TRBJ2-3	TRBV9	NA	NA	TGTGCCAGCAGCGGAGCCGGGAGTGCAGATACGCAGTATTTT	CASSGAGSADTQYF
TRBJ1-1	TRBV27	NA	NA	TGTGCCAGCAGTTCTACGGTGAACACTGAAGCTTTCTTT	CASSSTVNTEAFF
TRBJ2-7	TRBV19	NA	NA	TGTGCCAGTACCCCTCGGGATAGCGGCACCTACGAGCAGTACTTC	CASTPRDSGTYEQYF
TRBJ1-2	TRBV5-1	NA	TRBD1	TGCGCCAGCAGCTTGGGGACAGGGCCGGACGGCTACACCTTC	CASSLGTGPDGYTF
TRBJ1-2	TRBV19	once	NA	TGTGCCAGTAGTATGGCAGGCAGGTCTAACTATGGCTACACCTTC	CASSMAGRSNYGYTF
TRBJ2-2	TRBV5-4	NA	NA	TGTGCCAGCAGGGGACAGAACACCGGGGAGCTGTTTTTT	CASRGQNTGELFF
TRBJ2-1	TRBV29-1	NA	NA	TGCAGCGTTAAGAGGTCGCGGAGGTACAATGAGCAGTTCTTC	CSVKRSRRYNEQFF
TRBJ1-1	TRBV7-9	NA	NA	TGTGCCAGCAGCTTGGTGGACAGCCTGAACACTGAAGCTTTCTTT	CASSLVDSLNTEAFF
TRBJ1-1	TRBV2	NA	NA	TGTGCCAGCAGTGAATTGTTGTTTAGCACTGAAGCTTTCTTT	CASSELLFSTEAFF
TRBJ2-1	TRBV15	NA	NA	TGTGCCACCAGCAGAGATACTAGTAACCCGACCCTTTCCTACAATGAGCAGTTCTTC	CATSRDTSNPTLSYNEQFF
TRBJ2-7	TRBV27	NA	NA	TGTGCCAGCAGTTTTTCAGGGACTCTCTACGAGCAGTACTTC	CASSFSGTLYEQYF
TRBJ2-7	TRBV25-1	NA	NA	TGTGCCAGCAGTGAGTCTGGTAGCGTGACGACCTACGAGCAGTACTTC	CASSESGSVTTYEQYF
TRBJ1-1	TRBV5-1	NA	NA	TGCGCCAGCAGCTTTAACGGGGACACTGAAGCTTTCTTT	CASSFNGDTEAFF
TRBJ1-4	TRBV5-4	NA	NA	TGTGCCAGCAGCTTCTATGTTGCAACTAATGAAAAACTGTTTTTT	CASSFYVATNEKLFF
TRBJ2-3	TRBV5-4	NA	NA	TGTGCCAGCAGCTACCTTAGCGGAAGCACAGATACGCAGTATTTT	CASSYLSGSTDTQYF
TRBJ1-6	TRBV4-2	NA	TRBD1	TGTGCCAGCAGCCAGGCTGCCTTGGACAGGGGGAAATCACCCCTCCACTTT	CASSQAALDRGKSPLHF
TRBJ2-3	TRBV11-2	NA	NA	TGTGCCAGCAGCTACGGGAGCACAGATACGCAGTATTTT	CASSYGSTDTQYF
TRBJ2-7	TRBV27	NA	TRBD2	TGTGCCAGCAGCCGAACCCCCTTAGCGGGAGGGGAGAAAGTGCAGTACTTC	CASSRTPLAGGEKVQYF
TRBJ1-1	TRBV3-1/TRBV3-2	NA	NA	TGTGCCAGCAGCCGTGGGTTAAACAGGAAGGCTGAAGCTTTCTTT	CASSRGLNRKAEAFF
TRBJ2-3	TRBV5-1	NA	TRBD2	TGCGCCAGCAGCCTATTAGCGGGAGAGGATACGCAGTATTTT	CASSLLAGEDTQYF
TRBJ1-4	TRBV5-1	NA	TRBD1	TGCGCCAGCAGCCTGGACAGGGAGGGTGAAAAACTGTTTTTT	CASSLDREGEKLFF
TRBJ1-5	TRBV7-2	NA	NA	TGTGCCAGCAGCTTAGGGACAGCTACACCAAATCAGCCCCAGCATTTT	CASSLGTATPNQPQHF
TRBJ2-1	TRBV29-1	NA	NA	TGCAGCGGCAGTCAACCCCAGGATGAGCAGTTCTTC	CSGSQPQDEQFF
TRBJ2-1	TRBV7-8	once	TRBD2	TGTGCCAGCAGCTTGGCGCTCGGAACTAGCGGGAATTTTGAGCAGTTCTTC	CASSLALGTSGNFEQFF
TRBJ2-7	TRBV27	NA	TRBD2	TGTGCCAGCAGTTTATCCGGGACTAGCGGAGTATACGAGCAGTACTTC	CASSLSGTSGVYEQYF
TRBJ1-1	TRBV7-6	NA	NA	TGTGCCAGCAGCTTAGCAGCCGACATGAACACTGAAGCTTTCTTT	CASSLAADMNTEAFF
TRBJ2-2	TRBV4-2	NA	TRBD2	TGTGCCAGCAGCCAAGATGGACTAGCGGGTTTGAGAGGAACCGGGGAGCTGTTTTTT	CASSQDGLAGLRGTGELFF
TRBJ1-2	TRBV19	NA	NA	TGTGCCAGTATAGCCCTTGACAGTGACTATGGCTACACCTTC	CASIALDSDYGYTF
TRBJ1-6	TRBV5-1	once	TRBD1	TGCGCCAGCAGCACCGGGACAGGGGACAATTCACCCCTCCACTTT	CASSTGTGDNSPLHF
TRBJ2-7	TRBV18	NA	TRBD2	TGTGCCAGCTCACCTGGACTAGCGGGACTCGGCGGTGTCGAGCAGTACTTC	CASSPGLAGLGGVEQYF